The 5 T cell receptor beta chains presented below share a single source sample, sequenced in a study of blood T cell repertoires in COVID-19. The repertoire was sequenced with immunoSEQ multiplex PCR; TCRdb's copy has only in-frame clones and lacks some. The sample carries about 220,000 clones, roughly 88% recorded once. Material: PBMCs or T cells enriched from blood (not recorded which). The receptor source for this set is a woman aged 40-49 years with acute COVID-19.

In DNA form, the CDR3 reads TGTGCCTGGAGTGTGACAGGGGCCCATGAGCAGTTCTTC. Translation gives CAWSVTGAHEQFF. The chain joins TRBV30 to TRBJ2-1; the match to TRBD1 covers 8 bases. V lost 0 bases and J lost 8; bases outside the gene matches: 3. The CDR3 totals 13 residues. From germline, CDR1 is GTSNPN and CDR2 SVGIG (reference sequence).

The genes are TRBV6-5 and TRBJ2-7; 7 bases agree with TRBD1. The germline CDR1 and CDR2 sequences are MNHEY and SVGAGI. V lost 6 bases to trimming and J lost 0 bases; unmatched junction nucleotides: 8. The CDR3 totals 15 residues. CDR3 DNA: TGTGCCAGCAGCCTGACAGGGTCGAGCTCCTACGAGCAGTACTTC. Residues: CASSLTGSSSYEQYF.

The V and J genes are TRBV11-2 and TRBJ1-4; D remains unclear. The CDR3 length is 15 residues. Germline assignment: CDR1 SGHAT and CDR2 FQNNGV. The germline V and J ends were trimmed by 0 bases and 8 bases, with 13 bases remaining between them. The CDR3: CASSLDSPRREKLFF. CDR3 DNA sequence: TGTGCCAGCAGCTTAGATTCCCCGAGGCGAGAAAAACTGTTTTTT. Using reference TRBV11-2 and TRBJ1-4 for the parts outside the CDR3, the full variable domain is EAGVAQSPRYKIIEKRQSVAFWCNPISGHATLYWYQQILGQGPKLLIQFQNNGVVDDSQLPKDRFSAERLKGVDSTLKIQPAKLEDSAVYLCASSLDSPRREKLFFGSGTQLSVL.

This chain joins TRBV12-3 or TRBV12-4 and TRBJ1-2; no clear D. The CDR3 loop spans 12 amino acids. The V gene lost 3 bases and the J gene lost 6 bases, with 8 bases spanning the gap. The CDR3 DNA reads as TGTGCCAGCAGTTTCGGTCAGGATGGCTACACCTTC. Translation: CASSFGQDGYTF.

This clone has only one observation. The chain employs TRBV4-3 and TRBJ2-2; 7 positions agree with TRBD1. There are 16 residues in the CDR3. The J segment lost 4 bases and the V segment lost 3 bases, leaving 8 bases of the junction unmatched. From germline, CDR1 is LGHNA and CDR2 YSLEER. The CDR3 protein is CASSHRQGFGTGELFF. CDR3 DNA sequence: TGCGCCAGCAGCCACAGACAGGGATTCGGCACCGGGGAGCTGTTTTTT.